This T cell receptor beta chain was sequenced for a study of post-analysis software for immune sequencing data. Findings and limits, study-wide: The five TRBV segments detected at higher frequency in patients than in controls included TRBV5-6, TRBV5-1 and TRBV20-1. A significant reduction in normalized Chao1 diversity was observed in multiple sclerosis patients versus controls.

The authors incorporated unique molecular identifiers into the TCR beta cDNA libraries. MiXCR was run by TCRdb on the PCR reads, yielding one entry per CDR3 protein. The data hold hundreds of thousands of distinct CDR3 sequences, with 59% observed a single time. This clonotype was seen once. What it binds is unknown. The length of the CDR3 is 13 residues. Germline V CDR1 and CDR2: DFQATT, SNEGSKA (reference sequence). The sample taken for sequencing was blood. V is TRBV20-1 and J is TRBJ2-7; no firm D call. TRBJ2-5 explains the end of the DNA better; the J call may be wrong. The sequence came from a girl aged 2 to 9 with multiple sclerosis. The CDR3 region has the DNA TGCAGTGCTAGAGGGAGTACCTGGGGGACCCAGTACTTC. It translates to CSARGSTWGTQYF.